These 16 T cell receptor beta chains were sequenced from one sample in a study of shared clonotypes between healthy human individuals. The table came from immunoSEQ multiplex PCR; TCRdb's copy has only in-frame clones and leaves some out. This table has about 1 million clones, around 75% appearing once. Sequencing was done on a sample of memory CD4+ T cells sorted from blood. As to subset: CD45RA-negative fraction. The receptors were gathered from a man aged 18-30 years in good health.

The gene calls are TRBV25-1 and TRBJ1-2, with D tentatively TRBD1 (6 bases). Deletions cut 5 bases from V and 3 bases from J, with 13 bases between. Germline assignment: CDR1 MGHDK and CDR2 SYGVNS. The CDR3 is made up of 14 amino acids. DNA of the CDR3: TGTGCCAGCAGTCCGACAGGTCGTTACTATGGCTACACCTTC. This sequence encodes CASSPTGRYYGYTF.

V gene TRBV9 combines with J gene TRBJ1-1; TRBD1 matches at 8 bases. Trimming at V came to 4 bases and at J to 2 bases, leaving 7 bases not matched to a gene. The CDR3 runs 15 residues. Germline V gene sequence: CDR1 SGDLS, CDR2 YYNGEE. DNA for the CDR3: TGTGCCAGCAGCCCGACCGCAGGGGGCAACACTGAAGCTTTCTTT. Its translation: CASSPTAGGNTEAFF.

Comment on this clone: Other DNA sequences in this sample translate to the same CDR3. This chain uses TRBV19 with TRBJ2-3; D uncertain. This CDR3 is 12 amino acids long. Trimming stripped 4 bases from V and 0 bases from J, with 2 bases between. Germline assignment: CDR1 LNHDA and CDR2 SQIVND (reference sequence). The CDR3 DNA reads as TGTGCCAGTAGTACCAGCACAGATACGCAGTATTTT. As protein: CASSTSTDTQYF.

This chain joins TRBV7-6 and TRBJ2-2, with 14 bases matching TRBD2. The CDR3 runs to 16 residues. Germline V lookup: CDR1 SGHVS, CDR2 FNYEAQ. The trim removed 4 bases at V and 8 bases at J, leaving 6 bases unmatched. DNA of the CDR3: TGTGCCAGCAGCTCACGGACTAGCGGGAGGAAAGGGGAGCTGTTTTTT. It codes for CASSSRTSGRKGELFF.

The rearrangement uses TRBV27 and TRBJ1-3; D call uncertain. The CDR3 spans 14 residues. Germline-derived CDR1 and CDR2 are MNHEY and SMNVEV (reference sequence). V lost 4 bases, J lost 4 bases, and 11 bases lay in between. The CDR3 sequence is CASSSTWVGNTIYF. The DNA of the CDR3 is TGTGCCAGCAGTTCAACATGGGTGGGAAACACCATATATTTT.

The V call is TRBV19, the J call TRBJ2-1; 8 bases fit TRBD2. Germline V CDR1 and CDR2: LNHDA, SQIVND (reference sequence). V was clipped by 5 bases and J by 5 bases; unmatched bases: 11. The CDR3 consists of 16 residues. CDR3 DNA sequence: TGTGCCAGTAGTTCCATAGCGGGATCGGTGCACAATGAGCAGTTCTTC. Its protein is CASSSIAGSVHNEQFF.

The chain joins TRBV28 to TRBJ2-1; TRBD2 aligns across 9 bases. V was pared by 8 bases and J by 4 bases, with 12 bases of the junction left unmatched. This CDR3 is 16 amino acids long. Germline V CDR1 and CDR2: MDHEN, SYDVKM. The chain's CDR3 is CASFRRGGGAYNEQFF. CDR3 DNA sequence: TGTGCCAGCTTCCGTCGTGGCGGGGGGGCGTACAATGAGCAGTTCTTC. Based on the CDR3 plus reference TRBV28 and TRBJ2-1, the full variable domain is DVKVTQSSRYLVKRTGEKVFLECVQDMDHENMFWYRQDPGLGLRLIYFSYDVKMKEKGDIPEGYSVSREKKERFSLILESASTNQTSMYLCASFRRGGGAYNEQFFGPGTRLTVL.

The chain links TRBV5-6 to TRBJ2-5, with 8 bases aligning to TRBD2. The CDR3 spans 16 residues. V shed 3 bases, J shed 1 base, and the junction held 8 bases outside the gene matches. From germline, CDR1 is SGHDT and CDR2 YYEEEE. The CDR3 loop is CASSSLAGLPQETQYF. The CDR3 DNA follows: TGTGCCAGCAGCTCCTTAGCGGGATTACCCCAAGAGACCCAGTACTTC. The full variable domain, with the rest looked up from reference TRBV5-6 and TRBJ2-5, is DAGVTQSPTHLIKTRGQQVTLRCSPKSGHDTVSWYQQALGQGPQFIFQYYEEEERQRGNFPDRFSGHQFPNYSSELNVNALLLGDSALYLCASSSLAGLPQETQYFGPGTRLLVL.

CDR3 sequence: CASSLRQAEAFF. CDR3 coding DNA: TGTGCCAGCAGTTTAAGGCAGGCTGAAGCTTTCTTT. This sequence joins TRBV28 and TRBJ1-1; the D is unclear. Per the germline V gene, CDR1 is MDHEN and CDR2 is SYDVKM. Trimming stripped 2 bases from V and 6 bases from J, with 7 bases between. This CDR3 comprises 12 residues. Combining the CDR3 with reference TRBV28 and TRBJ1-1 gives the whole variable domain DVKVTQSSRYLVKRTGEKVFLECVQDMDHENMFWYRQDPGLGLRLIYFSYDVKMKEKGDIPEGYSVSREKKERFSLILESASTNQTSMYLCASSLRQAEAFFGQGTRLTVV.

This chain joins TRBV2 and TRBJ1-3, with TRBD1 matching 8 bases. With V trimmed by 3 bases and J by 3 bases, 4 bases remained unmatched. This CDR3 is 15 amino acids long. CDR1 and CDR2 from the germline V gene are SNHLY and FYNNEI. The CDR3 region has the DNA TGTGCCAGCAGTGATCAGGGGGCCGTTGGAAACACCATATATTTT. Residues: CASSDQGAVGNTIYF.

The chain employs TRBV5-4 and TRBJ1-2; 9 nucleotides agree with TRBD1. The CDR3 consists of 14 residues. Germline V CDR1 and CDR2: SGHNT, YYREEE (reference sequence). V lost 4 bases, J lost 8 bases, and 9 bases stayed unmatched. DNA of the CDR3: TGTGCCAGCAGCCCCCGGACAGGGGAGAGCGGCTACACCTTC. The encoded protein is CASSPRTGESGYTF.

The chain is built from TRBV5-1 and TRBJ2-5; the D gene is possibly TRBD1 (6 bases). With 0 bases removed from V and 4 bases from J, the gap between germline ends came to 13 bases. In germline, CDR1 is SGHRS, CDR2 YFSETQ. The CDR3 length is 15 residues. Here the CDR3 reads CASSLATGMVETQYF. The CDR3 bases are TGCGCCAGCAGCTTGGCTACAGGGATGGTAGAGACCCAGTACTTC.

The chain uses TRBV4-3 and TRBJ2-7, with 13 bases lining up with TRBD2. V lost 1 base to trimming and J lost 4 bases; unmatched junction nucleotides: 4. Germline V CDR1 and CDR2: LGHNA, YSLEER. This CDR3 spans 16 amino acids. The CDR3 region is CASSQGGLAGVYEQYF. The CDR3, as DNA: TGCGCCAGCAGCCAAGGCGGACTAGCGGGAGTGTACGAGCAGTACTTC.

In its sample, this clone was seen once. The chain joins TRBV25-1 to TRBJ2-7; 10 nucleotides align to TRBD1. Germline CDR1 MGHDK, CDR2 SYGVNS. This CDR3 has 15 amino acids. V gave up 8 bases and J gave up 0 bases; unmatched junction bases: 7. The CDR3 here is CASQRQGASSYEQYF. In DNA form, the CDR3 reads TGTGCCAGCCAGAGACAGGGGGCGAGCTCCTACGAGCAGTACTTC.

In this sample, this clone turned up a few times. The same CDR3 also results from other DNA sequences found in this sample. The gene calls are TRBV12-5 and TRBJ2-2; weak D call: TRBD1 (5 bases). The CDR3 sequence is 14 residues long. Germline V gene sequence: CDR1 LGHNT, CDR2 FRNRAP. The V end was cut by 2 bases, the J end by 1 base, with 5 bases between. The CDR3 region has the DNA TGTGCTAGTGGTTTGCAGGGGAACACCGGGGAGCTGTTTTTT. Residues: CASGLQGNTGELFF. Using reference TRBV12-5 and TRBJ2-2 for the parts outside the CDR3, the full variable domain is DARVTQTPRHKVTEMGQEVTMRCQPILGHNTVFWYRQTMMQGLELLAYFRNRAPLDDSGMPKDRFSAEMPDATLATLKIQPSEPRDSAVYFCASGLQGNTGELFFGEGSRLTVL.

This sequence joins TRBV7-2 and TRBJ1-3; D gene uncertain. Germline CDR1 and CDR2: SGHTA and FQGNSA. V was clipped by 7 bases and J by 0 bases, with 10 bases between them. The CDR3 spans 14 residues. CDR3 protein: CASTRMSSGNTIYF. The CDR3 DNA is TGTGCCAGCACCCGGATGTCCTCTGGAAACACCATATATTTT.